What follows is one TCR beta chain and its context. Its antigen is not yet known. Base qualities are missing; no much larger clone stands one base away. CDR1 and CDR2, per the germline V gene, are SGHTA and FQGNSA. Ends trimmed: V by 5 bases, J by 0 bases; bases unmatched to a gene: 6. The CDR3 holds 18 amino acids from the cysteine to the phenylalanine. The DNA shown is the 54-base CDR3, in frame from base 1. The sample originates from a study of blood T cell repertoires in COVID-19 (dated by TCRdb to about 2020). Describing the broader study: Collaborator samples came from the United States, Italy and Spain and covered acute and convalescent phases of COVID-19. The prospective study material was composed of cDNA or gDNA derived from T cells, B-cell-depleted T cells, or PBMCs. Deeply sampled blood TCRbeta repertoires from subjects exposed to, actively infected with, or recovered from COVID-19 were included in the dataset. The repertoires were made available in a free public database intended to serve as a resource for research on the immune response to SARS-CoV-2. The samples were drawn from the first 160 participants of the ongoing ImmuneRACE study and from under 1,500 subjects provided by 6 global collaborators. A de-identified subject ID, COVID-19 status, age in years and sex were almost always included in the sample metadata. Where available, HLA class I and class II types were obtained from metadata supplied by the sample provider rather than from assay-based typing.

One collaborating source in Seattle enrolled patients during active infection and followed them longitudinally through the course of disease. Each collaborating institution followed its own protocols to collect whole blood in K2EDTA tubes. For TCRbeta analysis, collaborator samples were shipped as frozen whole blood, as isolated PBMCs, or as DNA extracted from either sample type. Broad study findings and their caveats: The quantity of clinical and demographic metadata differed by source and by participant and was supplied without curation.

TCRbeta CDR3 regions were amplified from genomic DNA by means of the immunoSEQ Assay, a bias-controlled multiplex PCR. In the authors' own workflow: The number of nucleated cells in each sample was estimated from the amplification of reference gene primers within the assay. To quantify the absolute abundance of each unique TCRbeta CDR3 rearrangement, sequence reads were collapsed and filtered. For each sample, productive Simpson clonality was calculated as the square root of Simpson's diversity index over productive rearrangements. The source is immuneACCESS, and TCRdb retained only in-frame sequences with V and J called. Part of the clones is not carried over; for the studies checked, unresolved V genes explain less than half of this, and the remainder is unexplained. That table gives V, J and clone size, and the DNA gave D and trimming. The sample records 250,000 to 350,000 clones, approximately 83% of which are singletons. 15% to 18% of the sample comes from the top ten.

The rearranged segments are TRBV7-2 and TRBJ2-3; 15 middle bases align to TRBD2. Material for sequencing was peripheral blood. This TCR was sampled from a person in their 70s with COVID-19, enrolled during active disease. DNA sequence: TGTGCCAGCAGCCGGACTAGCGGGGGGGCCTCTAGCACAGATACGCAGTATTTT. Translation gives CASSRTSGGASSTDTQYF.